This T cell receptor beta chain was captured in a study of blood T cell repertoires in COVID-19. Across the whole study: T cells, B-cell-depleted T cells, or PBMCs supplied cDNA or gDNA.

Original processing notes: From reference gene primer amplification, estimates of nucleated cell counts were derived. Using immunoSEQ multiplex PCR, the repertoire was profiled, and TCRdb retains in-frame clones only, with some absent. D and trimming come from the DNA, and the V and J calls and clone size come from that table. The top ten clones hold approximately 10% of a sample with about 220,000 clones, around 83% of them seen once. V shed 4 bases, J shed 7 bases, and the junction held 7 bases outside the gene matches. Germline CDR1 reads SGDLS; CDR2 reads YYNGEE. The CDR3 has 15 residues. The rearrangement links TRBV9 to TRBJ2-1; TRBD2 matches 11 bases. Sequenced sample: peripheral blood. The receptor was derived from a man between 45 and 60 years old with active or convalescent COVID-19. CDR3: CASSSGLAVGNEQFF. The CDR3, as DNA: TGTGCCAGCAGCTCGGGACTAGCGGTAGGGAATGAGCAGTTCTTC.